This TCR beta chain comes out of a study of T cells in Graves' hyperthyroidism and ophthalmopathy. Ten or more counts support this clonotype. In making diagnoses, clinical symptoms, serum thyroxine and TRAb, thyroid ultrasound and orbital computed tomography were all used. Germline CDR1 LGHDT, CDR2 YNNKEL (reference sequence). CDR3 length: 14 residues. Trimming took 1 base from V and 3 from J, leaving 9 bases between them. Amplified TCR beta CDR3 regions derived from RNA transcripts. Carried out on the TCR CDR3, a first-round RT-PCR used the HTBI primer set. A single record per CDR3 protein comes from TCRdb applying MiXCR to the multiplex PCR reads. The repertoire consists of hundreds of thousands of distinct CDR3 sequences, with less than 30% occurring once and the leading ten covering about 30%.

The V gene is TRBV3-1, the J gene TRBJ1-1; D may be TRBD1 (5 bases). The receptor's source is a man aged 40-50 years with Graves' hyperthyroidism that later progressed to Graves' ophthalmopathy. Sequenced sample: blood. The CDR3 region has the DNA TGTGCCAGCAGCCAAGCTCAGGGTCACACTGAAGCTTTCTTT. This sequence encodes CASSQAQGHTEAFF.